The subject of this entry is one TCR beta chain. Antigen: not known. This record comes from a study of cytomegalovirus exposure and HLA in healthy donors. Whole-study results and caveats: Associated with cytomegalovirus, according to the listing, were 150 to 200 TCR beta chains.

V dropped 5 bases and J dropped 4; count of bases not matched to a gene: 4. The CDR3 has 13 residues. The germline CDR1 and CDR2 sequences are SGHVS and FQNEAQ. The PCR used 60 Vbeta and 13 Jbeta primers. Generated by immunoSEQ multiplex PCR, the TCRdb table keeps only in-frame clones and is missing some. The sample carries about 110,000 clones, 69% recorded once. This sequence joins TRBV7-8 and TRBJ1-2; the match to TRBD1 covers 7 bases. This clonotype was obtained from a woman in her 70s in good health and CMV-seropositive. The specimen was PBMCs. CDR3 nucleotide sequence: TGTGCCAGCAGCGCGCGGACAGGCTATGGCTACACCTTC. It specifies CASSARTGYGYTF.